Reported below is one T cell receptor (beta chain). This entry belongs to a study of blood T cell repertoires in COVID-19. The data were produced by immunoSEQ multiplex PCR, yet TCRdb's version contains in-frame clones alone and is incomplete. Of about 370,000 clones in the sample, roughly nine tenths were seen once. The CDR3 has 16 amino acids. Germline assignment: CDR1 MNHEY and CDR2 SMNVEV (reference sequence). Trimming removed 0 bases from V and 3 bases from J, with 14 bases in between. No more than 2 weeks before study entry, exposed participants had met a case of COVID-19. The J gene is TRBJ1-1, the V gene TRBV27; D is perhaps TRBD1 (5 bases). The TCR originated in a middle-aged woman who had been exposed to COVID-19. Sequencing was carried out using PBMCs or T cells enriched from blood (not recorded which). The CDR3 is CASSLSAGWKDTEAFF. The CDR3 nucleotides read TGTGCCAGCAGTTTATCGGCAGGGTGGAAAGACACTGAAGCTTTCTTT.